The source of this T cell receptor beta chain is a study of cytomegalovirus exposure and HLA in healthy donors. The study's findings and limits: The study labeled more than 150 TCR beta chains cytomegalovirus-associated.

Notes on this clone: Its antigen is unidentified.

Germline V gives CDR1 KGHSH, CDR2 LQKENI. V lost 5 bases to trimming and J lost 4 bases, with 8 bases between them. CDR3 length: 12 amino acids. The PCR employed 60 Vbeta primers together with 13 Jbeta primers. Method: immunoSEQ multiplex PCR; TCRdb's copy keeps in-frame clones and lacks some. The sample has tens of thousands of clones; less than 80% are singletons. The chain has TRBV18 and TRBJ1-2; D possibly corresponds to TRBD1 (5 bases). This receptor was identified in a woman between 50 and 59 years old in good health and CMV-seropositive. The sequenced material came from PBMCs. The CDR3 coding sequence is TGTGCCAGCTCAGAAGGGGTCTATGGCTACACCTTC. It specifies CASSEGVYGYTF.